These 30 T cell receptor beta chains came from one sample sequenced in a study of T cell responses to AZD1222 COVID-19 vaccine. Data came from immunoSEQ multiplex PCR; TCRdb stores just in-frame clones and leaves some out. The table shows fewer than 30,000 clones, with over 90% occurring only once. This material consisted of peripheral blood, taken on day 0 of AZD1222 vaccination. These receptors originate from an adult in good health.

This chain connects TRBV7-8 to TRBJ2-1; 9 nucleotides align to TRBD2. The CDR3 totals 19 residues. Germline V gene sequence: CDR1 SGHVS, CDR2 FQNEAQ. After removal of 1 base from V and 2 bases from J, the junction contained 12 bases not matched to a gene. CDR3 nucleotides: TGTGCCAGCAGCTTAGTTGCCCAAGGAGCGGGAGGACCCTACAATGAGCAGTTCTTC. Protein product: CASSLVAQGAGGPYNEQFF.

The V gene is TRBV18, the J gene TRBJ1-2, with 11 positions matching TRBD1. The CDR3 extends over 13 amino acids. Germline V gene sequence: CDR1 KGHSH, CDR2 LQKENI. With 3 bases clipped from V and 8 bases from J, the junction kept 2 bases outside the gene matches. The CDR3 protein is CASSPGQGVGYTF. The CDR3 nucleotides read TGTGCCAGCTCACCGGGACAGGGGGTCGGCTACACCTTC.

The V call is TRBV29-1, the J call TRBJ1-2; TRBD1 aligns across 9 bases. The CDR3 runs to 14 residues. The V segment lost 5 bases and the J segment 1 base; nucleotides outside the gene matches: 5. Germline-derived CDR1 and CDR2 are SQVTM and ANQGSEA. DNA for the CDR3: TGCAGCGTTAACCGGGACAGGGATAACTATGGCTACACCTTC. Amino acid sequence: CSVNRDRDNYGYTF.

The chain carries TRBV30 and TRBJ2-1; D gene ambiguous. CDR3 length equals 13 residues. Germline loops: CDR1 GTSNPN, CDR2 SVGIG (reference sequence). Trimming took 4 bases from V and 9 from J, leaving 16 bases between them. CDR3 in amino acids: CAWTDWVIGEQFF. The DNA for the CDR3 is TGTGCCTGGACCGACTGGGTGATTGGTGAGCAGTTCTTC.

The chain uses TRBV6-5 and TRBJ2-1, with D perhaps TRBD2 (5 bases). The V end lost 5 bases, the J end lost 8 bases, and 10 bases lay between the germline ends. Per germline, CDR1 MNHEY and CDR2 SVGAGI. The CDR3 is 12 amino acids. CDR3 loop: CASSTLGDEQFF. CDR3 sequence (DNA): TGTGCCAGCAGTACGCTCGGGGATGAGCAGTTCTTC.

The V call is TRBV6-5, the J call TRBJ2-7; the match to TRBD1 covers 8 bases. Germline V gene lookup returns CDR1 MNHEY and CDR2 SVGAGI. V was clipped by 6 bases and J by 5 bases; unmatched bases: 9. The CDR3 is 14 amino acids. The CDR3 sequence is CASSNDRGYHEQYF. The CDR3 bases are TGTGCCAGCAGCAACGACAGGGGTTACCACGAGCAGTACTTC.

This CDR3 is CASSYRTGGLNTEAFF. In DNA, the CDR3 is TGTGCCAGCAGTTACCGGACAGGGGGCTTAAACACTGAAGCTTTCTTT. The chain carries TRBV6-5 and TRBJ1-1; the match to TRBD1 covers 11 bases. Per germline, CDR1 MNHEY and CDR2 SVGAGI. With 2 bases clipped from V and 2 bases from J, the junction kept 4 bases outside the gene matches. This CDR3 comprises 16 residues.

The chain has TRBV5-1 and TRBJ1-1; D is unclear. Germline values: CDR1 SGHRS, CDR2 YFSETQ. CDR3 length: 13 amino acids. The ends were cut back, 6 bases at V and 4 bases at J, with 13 bases in the middle. CDR3 amino acids: CASTIDGSTEAFF. CDR3 sequence (DNA): TGCGCCAGCACCATTGACGGTAGCACTGAAGCTTTCTTT.

The rearrangement uses TRBV29-1 and TRBJ1-1; 8 positions match TRBD1. The germline V gene has CDR1 SQVTM and CDR2 ANQGSEA. The CDR3 runs to 15 residues. With V trimmed by 0 bases and J by 6 bases, 9 bases remained unmatched. The CDR3 DNA sequence: TGCAGCGTTGAAGATCCGACAGGGGTTTCCGCTGAAGCTTTCTTT. This sequence encodes CSVEDPTGVSAEAFF.

The chain employs TRBV30 and TRBJ2-5; 8 positions match TRBD1. V gave up 0 bases and J gave up 2 bases; unmatched junction bases: 5. Germline CDR1 GTSNPN, CDR2 SVGIG (reference sequence). This CDR3 contains 15 residues. Written as DNA, the CDR3 is TGTGCCTGGAGTGTAGGGACAGGCCAACAAGAGACCCAGTACTTC. Amino acid sequence: CAWSVGTGQQETQYF.

The chain uses TRBV19 and TRBJ1-5; D might be TRBD1 (5 bases). CDR1 LNHDA and CDR2 SQIVND come from the germline V gene (reference sequence). Trimming removed 7 bases at V and 1 base at J, with 14 bases between. The CDR3 covers 15 residues. The CDR3 loop reads CASTEGGESNQPQHF. Written as DNA, the CDR3 is TGTGCCAGTACAGAGGGAGGGGAGAGCAATCAGCCCCAGCATTTT.

The rearrangement uses TRBV12-3 or TRBV12-4 and TRBJ1-1, with D possibly matching TRBD1 (5 bases). V shed 6 bases and J shed 6 bases, with 14 bases lying between them. The CDR3 extends over 13 amino acids. This chain's CDR3 is CASSLRGVAEAFF. DNA of the CDR3: TGTGCCAGCAGCCTCCGGGGGGTTGCTGAAGCTTTCTTT.

This rearrangement joins TRBV11-3 to TRBJ2-7; 7 nucleotides match TRBD1. Unmatched junction bases numbered 7, after V lost 5 bases and J lost 0 bases. Germline lookup yields CDR1 SGHNT and CDR2 YENEEA. This CDR3 contains 15 residues. The CDR3 is CASSPTGAASYEQYF. The CDR3, as DNA: TGTGCCAGCAGCCCCACAGGGGCGGCCTCCTACGAGCAGTACTTC.

The rearrangement links TRBV29-1 to TRBJ1-4; the match to TRBD1 covers 9 bases. The CDR3 consists of 13 residues. Germline V gives CDR1 SQVTM, CDR2 ANQGSEA. Trimming cost V 6 bases and J 5 bases; bases outside gene matches: 4. The CDR3 nucleotides are TGCAGCGTGGGGGGACAGGGAAATGAAAAACTGTTTTTT. Protein product: CSVGGQGNEKLFF.

This sequence joins TRBV11-2 and TRBJ2-7; 7 nucleotides agree with TRBD2. The CDR3 totals 14 residues. Germline-derived CDR1 and CDR2 are SGHAT and FQNNGV. V shed 2 bases, J shed 9 bases, and the junction held 10 bases outside the gene matches. The DNA for the CDR3 is TGTGCCAGCAGCTTAATTCTAGCGGCAAGCCGGCAGTACTTC. It encodes CASSLILAASRQYF.

The chain combines TRBV6-5 with TRBJ1-2; D is uncertain. The CDR3 runs 13 residues. Trimming left V 2 bases short and J 4 bases short, with 8 bases between. The germline gives CDR1 MNHEY, CDR2 SVGAGI. The CDR3 is CASSYEGFYGYTF. CDR3 sequence (DNA): TGTGCCAGCAGTTACGAGGGATTCTATGGCTACACCTTC.

The chain links TRBV6-1 to TRBJ2-2; TRBD2 matches 12 bases. CDR3 length: 17 amino acids. The V and J ends lost 2 bases and 5 bases, in that order; junction bases with no gene match: 6. Germline CDR1 MNHNS, CDR2 SASEGT. The CDR3 here is CASSEYGGLAGTGELFF. The CDR3 bases are TGTGCCAGCAGTGAATATGGGGGACTAGCGGGTACCGGGGAGCTGTTTTTT.

V is TRBV11-2 and J is TRBJ2-1, with D tentatively TRBD1 or TRBD2 (5 bases each). The CDR3 sequence is 15 residues long. V lost 2 bases and J 2 bases, leaving 10 bases between the germline ends. Germline V gene sequence: CDR1 SGHAT, CDR2 FQNNGV. CDR3 sequence: CASSLFGGTYNEQFF. CDR3 in DNA: TGTGCCAGCAGCTTATTTGGGGGTACCTACAATGAGCAGTTCTTC. Supplemented by reference TRBV11-2 and TRBJ2-1, the full variable domain reads EAGVAQSPRYKIIEKRQSVAFWCNPISGHATLYWYQQILGQGPKLLIQFQNNGVVDDSQLPKDRFSAERLKGVDSTLKIQPAKLEDSAVYLCASSLFGGTYNEQFFGPGTRLTVL.

This clone was counted a single time. The V and J genes are TRBV5-4 and TRBJ2-5; TRBD1 matches 7 bases. The CDR3 extends over 18 amino acids. Per germline, CDR1 SGHNT and CDR2 YYREEE (reference sequence). The V and J ends lost 0 bases and 3 bases, in that order; junction bases with no gene match: 14. The CDR3 region has the DNA TGTGCCAGCAGCTTGGAGACAGGGAGCCGAGGTTGGGAAGAGACCCAGTACTTC. Translating it yields CASSLETGSRGWEETQYF.

The chain joins TRBV11-3 to TRBJ2-7, with D unclear. V was trimmed by 1 base and J by 3 bases, leaving 7 bases between them. The germline gives CDR1 SGHNT, CDR2 YENEEA. The CDR3 length is 13 residues. The DNA for the CDR3 is TGTGCCAGCAGCTTAGGCCCCAGCTACGAGCAGTACTTC. Encoded protein: CASSLGPSYEQYF. Drawing the rest from reference TRBV11-3 and TRBJ2-7, the complete variable domain is EAGVVQSPRYKIIEKKQPVAFWCNPISGHNTLYWYLQNLGQGPELLIRYENEEAVDDSQLPKDRFSAERLKGVDSTLKIQPAELGDSAVYLCASSLGPSYEQYFGPGTRLTVT.

CDR3 sequence (DNA): TGTGCCAGCAGTTTCGGGAGAGACACCGGGGAGCTGTTTTTT. Translated, it gives CASSFGRDTGELFF. This chain links TRBV27 with TRBJ2-2; TRBD2 might be the D (6 bases). V was trimmed by 3 bases and J by 3 bases, leaving 8 bases between them. CDR3 size: 14 residues. Germline CDR1 MNHEY, CDR2 SMNVEV (reference sequence).

As regards this clone: Sequence at one end of the junction differs from germline and may be a read error. CDR3 residues: CATGSDSF. The CDR3 DNA reads TGTGCCACTGGATCCGACAGTTTC. The chain couples TRBV28 to TRBJ2-7; D possibly corresponds to TRBD1 (5 bases). The germline gives CDR1 MDHEN, CDR2 SYDVKM. This CDR3 spans 8 amino acids. The full variable domain, with the rest looked up from reference TRBV28 and TRBJ2-7, is DVKVTQSSRYLVKRTGEKVFLECVQDMDHENMFWYRQDPGLGLRLIYFSYDVKMKEKGDIPEGYSVSREKKERFSLILESASTNQTSMYLCATGSDSFGPGTRLTVT.

V usage is TRBV27 and J usage is TRBJ1-5; D is unclear. The CDR3 is 13 residues long. Germline V gene lookup returns CDR1 MNHEY and CDR2 SMNVEV (reference sequence). The V end was cut by 3 bases, the J end by 6 bases, with 9 bases between. DNA of the CDR3: TGTGCCAGCAGTTTTAACCCCTTTCAGCCCCAGCATTTT. Translation gives CASSFNPFQPQHF.

The rearrangement joins TRBV19 to TRBJ2-5; a weak D match, TRBD1 (5 bases). In germline, CDR1 is LNHDA, CDR2 SQIVND (reference sequence). CDR3 length: 15 residues. V was pared by 0 bases and J by 4 bases, with 12 bases between. The DNA of the CDR3 is TGTGCCAGTAGTATAGAGAGGCAGGGCTCAGAGACCCAGTACTTC. This sequence encodes CASSIERQGSETQYF.

V is TRBV6-5 and J is TRBJ1-1; D is possibly TRBD1 (5 bases). V dropped 0 bases and J dropped 4 bases, with 12 bases sitting between them. The CDR3 is 15 amino acids. From germline, CDR1 is MNHEY and CDR2 SVGAGI. The CDR3 loop reads CASSYSDGGTTEAFF. The DNA of the CDR3 is TGTGCCAGCAGTTACTCAGACGGAGGGACCACTGAAGCTTTCTTT.

The J gene is TRBJ2-1, the V gene TRBV11-2, with D maybe TRBD1 (6 bases). The germline V and J ends were trimmed by 5 bases and 3 bases, with 8 bases remaining between them. The CDR3 covers 13 residues. Germline CDR1 SGHAT, CDR2 FQNNGV. CDR3 nucleotide sequence: TGTGCCAGCAGCCAACAGGGCTACAATGAGCAGTTCTTC. It yields the protein CASSQQGYNEQFF.

V gene TRBV6-2 or TRBV6-3 combines with J gene TRBJ1-4, with 9 bases lining up with TRBD1. Trimming removed 2 bases from V and 6 bases from J; junction bases left unmatched: 1. The CDR3 contains 14 residues. The germline V gene has CDR1 MNHEY and CDR2 SVGEGT. CDR3: CASSYGQGYEKLFF. The CDR3 DNA follows: TGTGCCAGCAGTTACGGACAGGGGTATGAAAAACTGTTTTTT.

This clone was counted a single time. This chain connects TRBV2 to TRBJ1-5, with TRBD1 matching 8 bases. V trimming: 5 bases; J trimming: 3 bases; junction bases outside the gene matches: 3. The germline V gene encodes CDR1 SNHLY and CDR2 FYNNEI. The CDR3 totals 14 residues. DNA of the CDR3: TGTGCCAGCAGTTTGACAGGGGACAATCAGCCCCAGCATTTT. It codes for CASSLTGDNQPQHF.

The chain links TRBV6-5 to TRBJ1-1; 7 positions agree with TRBD1. V lost 2 bases and J lost 7; bases outside the gene matches: 1. This CDR3 is built from 12 residues. In germline, CDR1 is MNHEY, CDR2 SVGAGI. The CDR3 sequence: CASSYRDSEAFF. CDR3 nucleotide sequence: TGTGCCAGCAGTTACCGGGACAGTGAAGCTTTCTTT.

In this sample, this clone turned up a few times. The genes are TRBV19 and TRBJ1-2; possibly TRBD1 for D (5 bases). Trimming cost V 5 bases and J 8 bases, with 18 bases left between them. Germline V gene lookup returns CDR1 LNHDA and CDR2 SQIVND (reference sequence). The CDR3 consists of 14 residues. The CDR3 loop is CASSPRGGEGGYTF. The CDR3 DNA follows: TGTGCCAGTAGTCCTCGGGGCGGGGAGGGAGGCTACACCTTC. Looking up the rest from reference TRBV19 and TRBJ1-2 gives the full variable domain: DGGITQSPKYLFRKEGQNVTLSCEQNLNHDAMYWYRQDPGQGLRLIYYSQIVNDFQKGDIAEGYSVSREKKESFPLTVTSAQKNPTAFYLCASSPRGGEGGYTFGSGTRLTVV.